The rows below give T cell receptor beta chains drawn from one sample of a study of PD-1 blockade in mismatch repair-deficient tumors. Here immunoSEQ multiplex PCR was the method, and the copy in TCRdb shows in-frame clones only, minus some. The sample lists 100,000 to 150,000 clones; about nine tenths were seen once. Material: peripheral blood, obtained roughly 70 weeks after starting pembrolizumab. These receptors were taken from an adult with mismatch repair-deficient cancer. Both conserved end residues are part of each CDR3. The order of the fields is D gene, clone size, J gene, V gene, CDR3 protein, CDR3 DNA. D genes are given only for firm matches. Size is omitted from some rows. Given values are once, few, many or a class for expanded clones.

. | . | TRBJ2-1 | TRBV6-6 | CASRDQGYEQFF | TGTGCCAGCAGGGATCAGGGGTATGAGCAGTTCTTC
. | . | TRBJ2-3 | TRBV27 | CASSFQRVVTDTQYF | TGTGCCAGCAGTTTTCAAAGGGTTGTTACAGATACGCAGTATTTT
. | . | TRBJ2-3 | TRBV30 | CAWGRSAYTQYF | TGTGCCTGGGGACGCTCGGCGTATACGCAGTATTTT
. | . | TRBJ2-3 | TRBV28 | CASNIQGGSTDTQYF | TGTGCCAGCAATATACAGGGTGGTAGCACAGATACGCAGTATTTT
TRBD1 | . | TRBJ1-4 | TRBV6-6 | CASRLPGTENEKLFF | TGTGCCAGCAGGCTCCCCGGGACAGAGAATGAAAAACTGTTTTTT
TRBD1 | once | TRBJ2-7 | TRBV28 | CASSYRDRGSYEQYF | TGTGCCAGCAGTTACAGGGACAGAGGGTCCTACGAGCAGTACTTC
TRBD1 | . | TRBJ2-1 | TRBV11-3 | CASSWTGSTYNEQFF | TGTGCCAGCAGCTGGACAGGGAGCACCTACAATGAGCAGTTCTTC
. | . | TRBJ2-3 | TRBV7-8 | CASSFGGRNLDTQYF | TGTGCCAGCAGCTTCGGCGGCAGGAATTTAGATACGCAGTATTTT
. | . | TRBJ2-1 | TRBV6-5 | CASSYSGAGDEQFF | TGTGCCAGCAGTTACTCGGGGGCGGGGGATGAGCAGTTCTTC
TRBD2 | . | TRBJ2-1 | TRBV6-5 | CASSFGLAGDNEQFF | TGTGCCAGCAGTTTCGGACTAGCGGGGGACAATGAGCAGTTCTTC
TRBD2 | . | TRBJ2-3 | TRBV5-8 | CASSQSLSPGGFTDTQYF | TGTGCCAGCAGCCAAAGTCTGAGCCCCGGGGGGTTCACAGATACGCAGTATTTT
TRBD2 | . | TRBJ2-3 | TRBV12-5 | CASGLVLGLVGDTQYF | TGTGCTAGTGGTTTGGTACTTGGACTAGTGGGTGATACGCAGTATTTT
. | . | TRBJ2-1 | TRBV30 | CAWSVDPSYNEQFF | TGTGCCTGGAGTGTTGATCCCTCGTACAATGAGCAGTTCTTC
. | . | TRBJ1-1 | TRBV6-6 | CASSKGDEGTEAFF | TGTGCCAGCAGTAAGGGGGATGAGGGCACTGAAGCTTTCTTT
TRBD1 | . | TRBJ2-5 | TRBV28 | CASSKTGKTQYF | TGTGCCAGCAGTAAGACAGGGAAGACCCAGTACTTC
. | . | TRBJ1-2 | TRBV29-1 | CSLPIFVPGPNYGYTF | TGCAGCCTCCCCATCTTCGTCCCGGGACCTAACTATGGCTACACCTTC
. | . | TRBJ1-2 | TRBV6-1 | CASSSLRFGYTF | TGTGCCAGCAGTAGCCTCAGGTTTGGCTACACCTTC
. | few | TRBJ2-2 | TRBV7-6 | CASSSGRTGELFF | TGTGCCAGCAGCTCGGGACGGACCGGGGAGCTGTTTTTT
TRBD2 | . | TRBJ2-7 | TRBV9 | CASSPSGVGYEQYF | TGTGCCAGCAGCCCAAGCGGGGTCGGGTACGAGCAGTACTTC
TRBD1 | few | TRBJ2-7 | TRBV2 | CALGDRDYEQYF | TGTGCCTTGGGTGACAGGGACTACGAGCAGTACTTC
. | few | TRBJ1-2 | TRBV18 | CASSPGGTHGYTF | TGTGCCAGCTCACCAGGAGGGACACACGGCTACACCTTC
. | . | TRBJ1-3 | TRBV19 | CASSTFTRNTIYF | TGTGCCAGTAGTACCTTTACCCGAAACACCATATATTTT
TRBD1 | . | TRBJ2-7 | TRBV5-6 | CASRWGQGNSYEQYF | TGTGCCAGCAGATGGGGACAGGGCAATTCCTACGAGCAGTACTTC
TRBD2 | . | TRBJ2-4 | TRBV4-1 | CASSQVASGTRDIQYF | TGCGCCAGCAGCCAAGTAGCTAGCGGGACTCGGGACATTCAGTACTTC
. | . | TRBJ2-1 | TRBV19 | CASKGPTYNEQFF | TGTGCCAGTAAGGGGCCGACCTACAATGAGCAGTTCTTC